Listed below are T cell receptor beta chains from one sample, sequenced in a study of long-term antiretroviral therapy in people with HIV. The repertoire was sequenced with immunoSEQ multiplex PCR; TCRdb's copy has only in-frame clones and lacks some. The table includes some 16,000 clones, about 85% detected once. The sequencing used unsorted PBMCs, collected 0.5 years after starting antiretroviral therapy. The receptors derive from a woman in her forties with HIV. Each CDR3 is given with its conserved first and last residue. D genes are given only for firm matches. Where a row states a size, it is once, few, many or the class of an expanded clone; other rows omit it.

TRBV6-1	TRBD2	.	TRBJ2-1	CASNLLAVVYNEQFF	TGTGCCAGCAATCTGCTAGCGGTAGTTTACAATGAGCAGTTCTTC
TRBV7-2	.	.	TRBJ1-2	CASSPRSTENYGYTF	TGTGCCAGCAGCCCGAGGTCAACCGAAAACTATGGCTACACCTTC
TRBV7-2	.	.	TRBJ2-4	CASSPGGGNGNIQYF	TGTGCCAGCAGCCCGGGGGGCGGGAACGGGAACATTCAGTACTTC
TRBV5-1	.	.	TRBJ1-2	CASSLDPTDRYYGYTF	TGCGCCAGCAGCTTGGACCCCACCGATCGATATTATGGCTACACCTTC
TRBV18	.	once	TRBJ2-7	CASSPGLAYEQYF	TGTGCCAGCTCACCCGGACTGGCCTACGAGCAGTACTTC
TRBV4-2	.	few	TRBJ1-1	CASSRNGLANTEAFF	TGTGCCAGCAGCCGGAACGGCCTCGCTAACACTGAAGCTTTCTTT
TRBV18	.	.	TRBJ1-5	CASSPPGGNQPQHF	TGTGCCAGCTCACCACCGGGGGGAAATCAGCCCCAGCATTTT
TRBV12-5	TRBD2	once	TRBJ2-5	CASAPGPGGETQYF	TGTGCTAGTGCTCCCGGACCCGGGGGGGAGACCCAGTACTTC
TRBV13	TRBD2	.	TRBJ2-5	CASSALGLAPKETQYF	TGTGCCAGCAGCGCTTTAGGACTAGCGCCTAAAGAGACCCAGTACTTC
TRBV5-5	.	few	TRBJ2-1	CASSTEDRNNEQFF	TGTGCCAGCAGTACGGAGGACAGAAACAATGAGCAGTTCTTC
TRBV4-3	.	few	TRBJ1-2	CASSQGGRSGGYTF	TGCGCCAGCAGCCAAGGGGGCAGGTCGGGCGGCTACACCTTC
TRBV5-8	.	.	TRBJ2-3	CASTRWEGTDTQYF	TGTGCCAGCACCCGGTGGGAGGGCACAGATACGCAGTATTTT
TRBV7-8	.	.	TRBJ1-1	CASSLEQAPGMNTEAFF	TGTGCCAGCAGCTTAGAGCAGGCGCCGGGAATGAACACTGAAGCTTTCTTT
TRBV7-9	.	.	TRBJ2-2	CASISGTGELFF	TGTGCCAGCATCTCAGGGACCGGGGAGCTGTTTTTT
TRBV30	.	.	TRBJ1-6	CAWSRLNSPLHF	TGTGCCTGGAGCAGGCTTAATTCACCCCTCCACTTT
TRBV11-3	.	.	TRBJ2-5	CASSWVGQGTQYF	TGTGCCAGCAGTTGGGTGGGTCAGGGGACCCAGTACTTC
TRBV19	TRBD1	.	TRBJ2-1	CATGQGYNEQFF	TGTGCCACGGGACAGGGCTACAATGAGCAGTTCTTC
TRBV15	.	once	TRBJ1-3	CATSRDLGAGNTIYF	TGTGCCACCAGCAGAGATCTGGGGGCTGGAAACACCATATATTTT
TRBV19	.	once	TRBJ1-3	CASSIAQTALSGNTIYF	TGTGCCAGTAGTATAGCACAGACAGCACTCTCTGGAAACACCATATATTTT
TRBV28	.	.	TRBJ2-7	CVSSRGEQYF	TGTGTCAGCAGTCGGGGGGAGCAGTACTTC
TRBV11-3	TRBD2	.	TRBJ2-3	CASSSGLAGSTDTQYF	TGTGCCAGCAGCTCGGGACTAGCGGGAAGCACAGATACGCAGTATTTT
TRBV7-2	.	.	TRBJ2-7	CASSFGGLYEQYF	TGTGCCAGCAGCTTCGGGGGGCTGTACGAGCAGTACTTC
TRBV5-1	.	.	TRBJ1-5	CASSSGGSSNQPQHF	TGCGCCAGCAGCTCGGGCGGATCGAGCAATCAGCCCCAGCATTTT
TRBV13	.	.	TRBJ2-7	CASSLSSSYEQYF	TGTGCCAGCAGCTTATCTAGTTCCTACGAGCAGTACTTC
TRBV7-9	TRBD1	.	TRBJ2-7	CACTTGTGPYEQYF	TGTGCCTGCACAACCGGGACAGGGCCTTACGAGCAGTACTTC
TRBV6-1	.	few	TRBJ2-2	CASSWTESGELFF	TGTGCCAGCAGCTGGACGGAATCCGGGGAGCTGTTTTTT
TRBV7-9	TRBD2	few	TRBJ2-1	CASSPTLATNEQFF	TGTGCCAGCAGCCCTACACTAGCGACAAATGAGCAGTTCTTC